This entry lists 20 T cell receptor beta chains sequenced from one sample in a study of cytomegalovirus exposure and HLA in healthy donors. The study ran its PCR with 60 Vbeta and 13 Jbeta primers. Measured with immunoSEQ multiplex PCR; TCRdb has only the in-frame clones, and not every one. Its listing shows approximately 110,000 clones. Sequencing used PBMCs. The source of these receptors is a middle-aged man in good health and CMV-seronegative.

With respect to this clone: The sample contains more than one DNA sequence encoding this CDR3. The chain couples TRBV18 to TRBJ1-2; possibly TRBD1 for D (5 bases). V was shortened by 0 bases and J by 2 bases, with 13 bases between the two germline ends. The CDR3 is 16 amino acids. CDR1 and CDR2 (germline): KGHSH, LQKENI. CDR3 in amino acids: CASSPPGGERNYGYTF. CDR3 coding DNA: TGTGCCAGCTCACCACCGGGAGGGGAAAGGAACTATGGCTACACCTTC.

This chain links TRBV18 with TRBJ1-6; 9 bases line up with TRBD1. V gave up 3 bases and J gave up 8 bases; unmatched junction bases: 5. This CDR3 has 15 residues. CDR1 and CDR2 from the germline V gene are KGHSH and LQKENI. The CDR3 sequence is CASSPDRGGDSPLHF. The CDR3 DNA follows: TGTGCCAGCTCACCGGACAGGGGAGGAGATTCACCCCTCCACTTT.

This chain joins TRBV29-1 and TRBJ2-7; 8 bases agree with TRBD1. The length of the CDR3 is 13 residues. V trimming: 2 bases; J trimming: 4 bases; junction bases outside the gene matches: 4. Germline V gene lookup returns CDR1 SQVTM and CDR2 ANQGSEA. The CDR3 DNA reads TGCAGCGTTGAAACAGGGGGAAGGTACGAGCAGTACTTC. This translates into CSVETGGRYEQYF.

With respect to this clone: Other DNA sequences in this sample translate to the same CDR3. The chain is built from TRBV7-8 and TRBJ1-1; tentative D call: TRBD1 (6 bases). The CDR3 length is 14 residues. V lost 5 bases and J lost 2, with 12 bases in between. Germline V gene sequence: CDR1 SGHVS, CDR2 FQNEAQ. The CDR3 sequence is CASSPQTGNTEAFF. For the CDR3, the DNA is TGTGCCAGCAGCCCCCAGACAGGAAACACTGAAGCTTTCTTT.

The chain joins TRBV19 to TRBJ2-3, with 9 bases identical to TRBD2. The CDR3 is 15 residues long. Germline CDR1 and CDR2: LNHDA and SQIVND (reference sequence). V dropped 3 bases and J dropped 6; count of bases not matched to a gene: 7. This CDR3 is CASSIWASGDDTQYF. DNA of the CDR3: TGTGCCAGTAGTATTTGGGCTAGCGGGGATGATACGCAGTATTTT.

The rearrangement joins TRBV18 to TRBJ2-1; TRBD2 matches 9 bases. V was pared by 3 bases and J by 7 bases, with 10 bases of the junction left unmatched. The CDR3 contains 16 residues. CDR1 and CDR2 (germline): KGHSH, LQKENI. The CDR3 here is CASSPSIAGAGNEQFF. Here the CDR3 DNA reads TGTGCCAGCTCACCGTCGATAGCGGGGGCGGGGAATGAGCAGTTCTTC.

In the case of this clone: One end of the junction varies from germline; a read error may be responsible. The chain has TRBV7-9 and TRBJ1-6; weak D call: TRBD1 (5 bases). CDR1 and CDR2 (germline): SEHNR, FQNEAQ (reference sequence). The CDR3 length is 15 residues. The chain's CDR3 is CAGSLVAGHNSPLHF. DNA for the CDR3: TGTGCCGGCAGCTTAGTAGCAGGGCATAATTCACCCCTCCACTTT. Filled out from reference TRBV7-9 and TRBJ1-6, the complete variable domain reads DTGVSQNPRHKITKRGQNVTFRCDPISEHNRLYWYRQTLGQGPEFLTYFQNEAQLEKSRLLSDRFSAERPKGSFSTLEIQRTEQGDSAMYLCAGSLVAGHNSPLHFGNGTRLTVT.

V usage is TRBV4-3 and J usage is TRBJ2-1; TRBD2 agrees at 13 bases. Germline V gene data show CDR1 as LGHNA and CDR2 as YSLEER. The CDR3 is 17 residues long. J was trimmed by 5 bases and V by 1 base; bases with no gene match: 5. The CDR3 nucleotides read TGCGCCAGCAGCCAAGCCCCTGGACTAGCGGGAGACAATGAGCAGTTCTTC. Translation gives CASSQAPGLAGDNEQFF.

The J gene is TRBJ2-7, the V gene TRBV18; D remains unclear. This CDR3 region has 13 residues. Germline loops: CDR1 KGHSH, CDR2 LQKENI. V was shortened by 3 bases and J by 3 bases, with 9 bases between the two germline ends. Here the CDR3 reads CASSPGQNYEQYF. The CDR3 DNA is TGTGCCAGCTCACCGGGCCAAAACTACGAGCAGTACTTC.

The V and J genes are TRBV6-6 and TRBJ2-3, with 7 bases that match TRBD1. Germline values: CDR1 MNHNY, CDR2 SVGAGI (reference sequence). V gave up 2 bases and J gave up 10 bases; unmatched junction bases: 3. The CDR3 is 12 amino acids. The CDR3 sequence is CASSYPGQPQYF. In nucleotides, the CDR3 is TGTGCCAGCAGTTACCCGGGACAGCCGCAGTATTTT.

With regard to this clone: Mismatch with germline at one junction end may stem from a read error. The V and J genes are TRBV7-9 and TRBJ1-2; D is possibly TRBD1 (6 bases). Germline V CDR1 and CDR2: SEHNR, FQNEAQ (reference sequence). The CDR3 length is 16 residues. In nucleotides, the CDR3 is TGTGCCAGCATTCCCCCCCTCACACAGGGTAGATATGGCCACACCTTC. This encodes CASIPPLTQGRYGHTF.

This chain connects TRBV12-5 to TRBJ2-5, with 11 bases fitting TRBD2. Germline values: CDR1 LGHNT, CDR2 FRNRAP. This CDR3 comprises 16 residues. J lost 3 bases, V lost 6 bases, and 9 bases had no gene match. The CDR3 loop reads CASGRGLAEMKETQYF. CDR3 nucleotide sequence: TGTGCTAGTGGACGGGGACTAGCGGAGATGAAAGAGACCCAGTACTTC.

CDR3 in amino acids: CASRQGAGNTEAFF. The CDR3 coding sequence is TGCGCCAGCCGCCAGGGGGCAGGGAACACTGAAGCTTTCTTT. J is TRBJ1-1 and V is TRBV5-1; 8 nucleotides line up with TRBD1. The CDR3 runs to 14 residues. CDR1 is SGHRS, CDR2 YFSETQ, per germline. The ends lost 7 bases at V and 1 base at J; junction bases unmatched: 6. Supplemented by reference TRBV5-1 and TRBJ1-1, the full variable domain reads KAGVTQTPRYLIKTRGQQVTLSCSPISGHRSVSWYQQTPGQGLQFLFEYFSETQRNKGNFPGRFSGRQFSNSRSEMNVSTLELGDSALYLCASRQGAGNTEAFFGQGTRLTVV.

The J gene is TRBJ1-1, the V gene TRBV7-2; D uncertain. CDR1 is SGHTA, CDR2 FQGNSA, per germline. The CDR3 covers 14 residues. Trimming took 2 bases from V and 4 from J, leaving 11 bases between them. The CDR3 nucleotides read TGTGCCAGCAGCTTAAGGACGGGATTCACTGAAGCTTTCTTT. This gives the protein CASSLRTGFTEAFF.

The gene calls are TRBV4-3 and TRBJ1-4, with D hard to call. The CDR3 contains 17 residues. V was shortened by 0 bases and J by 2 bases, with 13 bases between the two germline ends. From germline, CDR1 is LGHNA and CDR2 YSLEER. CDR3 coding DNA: TGCGCCAGCAGCCAAGATACGGCCCCGGGTACTAATGAAAAACTGTTTTTT. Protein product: CASSQDTAPGTNEKLFF.

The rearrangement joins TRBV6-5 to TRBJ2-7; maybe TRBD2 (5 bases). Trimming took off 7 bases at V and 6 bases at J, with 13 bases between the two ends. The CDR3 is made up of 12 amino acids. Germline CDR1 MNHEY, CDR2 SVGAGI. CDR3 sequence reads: CASKATTSEQYF. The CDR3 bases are TGTGCCAGCAAAGCGACTACTTCCGAGCAGTACTTC.

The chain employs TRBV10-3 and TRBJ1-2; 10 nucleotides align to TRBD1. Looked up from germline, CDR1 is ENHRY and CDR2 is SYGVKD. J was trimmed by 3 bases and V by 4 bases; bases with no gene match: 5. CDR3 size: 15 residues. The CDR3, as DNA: TGTGCCATCAGTGCCCGGGACAGGGGAGACTATGGCTACACCTTC. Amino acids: CAISARDRGDYGYTF.

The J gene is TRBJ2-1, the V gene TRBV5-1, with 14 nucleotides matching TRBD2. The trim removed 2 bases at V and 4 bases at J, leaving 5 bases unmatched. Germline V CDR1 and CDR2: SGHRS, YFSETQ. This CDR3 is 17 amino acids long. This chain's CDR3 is CASSLTGTSGSYNEQFF. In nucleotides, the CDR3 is TGCGCCAGCAGCTTAACCGGGACTAGCGGGAGTTACAATGAGCAGTTCTTC.

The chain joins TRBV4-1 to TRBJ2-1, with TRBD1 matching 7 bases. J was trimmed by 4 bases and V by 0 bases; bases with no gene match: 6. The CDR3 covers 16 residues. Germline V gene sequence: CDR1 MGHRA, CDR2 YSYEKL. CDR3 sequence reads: CASSQDDRELYNEQFF. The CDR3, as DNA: TGCGCCAGCAGCCAAGATGACAGGGAACTTTACAATGAGCAGTTCTTC.

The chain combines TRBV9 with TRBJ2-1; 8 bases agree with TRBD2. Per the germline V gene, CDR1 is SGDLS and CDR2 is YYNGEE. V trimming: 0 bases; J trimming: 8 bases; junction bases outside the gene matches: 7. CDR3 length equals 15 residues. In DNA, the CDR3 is TGTGCCAGCAGCGTAGACGGGGGGGCCAGGGATGAGCAGTTCTTC. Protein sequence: CASSVDGGARDEQFF. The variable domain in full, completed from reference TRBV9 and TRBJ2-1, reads DSGVTQTPKHLITATGQRVTLRCSPRSGDLSVYWYQQSLDQGLQFLIQYYNGEERAKGNILERFSAQQFPDLHSELNLSSLELGDSALYFCASSVDGGARDEQFFGPGTRLTVL.